The next 20 T cell receptor beta chains were all read from a single sample in a study of T cells in Graves' hyperthyroidism and ophthalmopathy. Template material for amplifying TCR beta CDR3 regions consisted of RNA transcripts. The study used the HTBI primer set for a first-round RT-PCR of the TCR CDR3. TCRdb recomputed calls from the multiplex PCR reads with MiXCR, one row per CDR3 protein. The sample records about 690,000 distinct CDR3 sequences, roughly 17% being singletons. Sequenced material: blood. These receptors all stem from a middle-aged man with Graves' hyperthyroidism.

A remark on this clonotype: One junction end does not reproduce the germline sequence, and a read error may be involved. The chain uses TRBV27 and TRBJ2-1, with TRBD2 matching 7 bases. This CDR3 is 12 amino acids long. Per the germline V gene, CDR1 is MNHEY and CDR2 is SMNVEV (reference sequence). The CDR3 reads CTSSLWGGEQFF. The CDR3 DNA is TGTACCAGCAGTTTATGGGGGGGTGAGCAGTTCTTC.

This clonotype was detected many times. The chain couples TRBV12-3 or TRBV12-4 to TRBJ1-5, with a weak D call TRBD1 (6 bases). The CDR3 spans 15 residues. V gave up 4 bases and J gave up 2 bases, with 12 bases separating them. Here the CDR3 reads CASSSPDRGNQPQHF. In DNA form, the CDR3 reads TGTGCCAGCAGTTCCCCGGACAGAGGCAATCAGCCCCAGCATTTT.

Many counts were recorded for this clonotype. J is TRBJ1-1 and V is TRBV19; D unclear. Trimming pared 1 base from V and 2 bases from J, leaving 8 bases between. The CDR3 runs 14 residues. Germline values: CDR1 LNHDA, CDR2 SQIVND (reference sequence). CDR3 coding DNA: TGTGCCAGTAGTATAGCCGCCGCAAACACTGAAGCTTTCTTT. This gives the protein CASSIAAANTEAFF. The full variable domain, its missing parts supplied by reference TRBV19 and TRBJ1-1, is DGGITQSPKYLFRKEGQNVTLSCEQNLNHDAMYWYRQDPGQGLRLIYYSQIVNDFQKGDIAEGYSVSREKKESFPLTVTSAQKNPTAFYLCASSIAAANTEAFFGQGTRLTVV.

At least ten counts were recorded for this clonotype. This chain connects TRBV10-3 to TRBJ2-5; D unclear. This CDR3 is 12 amino acids long. Trimming left V 2 bases short and J 5 bases short, with 6 bases between. The germline CDR1 and CDR2 sequences are ENHRY and SYGVKD. The CDR3 DNA follows: TGTGCCATCAGTGAGCTCGGGGAGACCCAGTACTTC. Translating it yields CAISELGETQYF.

This chain links TRBV29-1 with TRBJ2-3, with D unclear. The CDR3 is 12 residues long. In germline, CDR1 is SQVTM, CDR2 ANQGSEA. Trimming took 4 bases from V and 3 from J, leaving 8 bases between them. The CDR3 DNA reads as TGCAGCGTTGGCTCAGCTACAGATACGCAGTATTTT. Protein: CSVGSATDTQYF.

This clonotype was seen at least ten times. The V call is TRBV10-3, the J call TRBJ2-1, with 10 bases lining up with TRBD1. V gave up 5 bases and J gave up 10 bases; unmatched junction bases: 8. Looked up from germline, CDR1 is ENHRY and CDR2 is SYGVKD. The CDR3 runs to 14 residues. CDR3 amino acids: CAISLTGGYREQFF. DNA of the CDR3: TGTGCCATCAGTTTGACAGGGGGCTATCGGGAGCAGTTCTTC.

The V gene is TRBV24-1, the J gene TRBJ1-2, with 11 bases that match TRBD1. V lost 2 bases and J lost 4; bases outside the gene matches: 20. Germline V gene lookup returns CDR1 KGHDR and CDR2 SFDVKD. The CDR3 consists of 21 residues. CDR3 coding DNA: TGTGCCACCAGTGATTCACGCGAAAGGGGACAGGGGGGTCTTCGTAGCTATGGCTACACCTTC. Translated: CATSDSRERGQGGLRSYGYTF.

In this sample, this clonotype turned up many times. The chain joins TRBV6-5 to TRBJ1-2, with D tentatively TRBD1 (6 bases). The CDR3 loop spans 15 amino acids. V was trimmed by 0 bases and J by 3 bases, leaving 11 bases between them. Germline V gene lookup returns CDR1 MNHEY and CDR2 SVGAGI. The CDR3 coding sequence is TGTGCCAGCAGTTACTCGTCACAGGGTGACTATGGCTACACCTTC. The encoded protein is CASSYSSQGDYGYTF.

This clonotype came up many times. This chain connects TRBV7-2 to TRBJ2-3; 8 nucleotides align to TRBD2. The CDR3 is 17 amino acids. Per germline, CDR1 SGHTA and CDR2 FQGNSA. J lost 3 bases, V lost 3 bases, and 11 bases had no gene match. The CDR3 coding sequence is TGTGCCAGCAGCTTCGGTTTCCTAGCGGGTGGGACAGATACGCAGTATTTT. This encodes CASSFGFLAGGTDTQYF.

The chain links TRBV19 to TRBJ1-5; D perhaps matches TRBD1 (6 bases). Germline CDR1 reads LNHDA; CDR2 reads SQIVND (reference sequence). The CDR3 loop spans 17 amino acids. V lost 7 bases to trimming and J lost 0 bases, with 19 bases between them. The CDR3 here is CASTFGAGENSNQPQHF. The CDR3 nucleotides read TGTGCCAGTACCTTTGGGGCAGGGGAGAATAGCAATCAGCCCCAGCATTTT.

The table lists this clonotype with many counts. V usage is TRBV2 and J usage is TRBJ2-3; the D call may be TRBD1 or TRBD2 (5 bases each). V was pared by 3 bases and J by 6 bases, with 13 bases between. Germline CDR1 and CDR2: SNHLY and FYNNEI. The CDR3 covers 14 residues. CDR3 loop: CASSEGVQRDTQYF. The DNA of the CDR3 is TGTGCCAGCAGTGAGGGGGTCCAGAGGGATACGCAGTATTTT.

The table lists this clonotype with many counts. The chain couples TRBV3-1 to TRBJ2-1, with TRBD2 identical over 8 bases. Germline CDR1 reads LGHDT; CDR2 reads YNNKEL (reference sequence). The junction had 14 bases not matched to a gene; V was cut back by 4 bases and J by 6 bases. The CDR3 covers 17 residues. The DNA of the CDR3 is TGTGCCAGCAGCCCTAACGCCGGGACTAGATGGGTCAATGAGCAGTTCTTC. Protein sequence: CASSPNAGTRWVNEQFF.

This clonotype was seen repeatedly, ten times or more. The gene calls are TRBV10-3 and TRBJ2-7, with TRBD2 matching 9 bases. This CDR3 spans 16 amino acids. V gave up 3 bases and J gave up 3 bases; unmatched junction bases: 9. CDR1 is ENHRY and CDR2 is SYGVKD in the germline V gene. The CDR3 here is CAISDASGIEGYEQYF. The CDR3, as DNA: TGTGCCATCAGTGATGCTAGCGGGATAGAGGGCTACGAGCAGTACTTC.

This clonotype has a count of ten or more. CDR3 bases: TGTGCCACCGCCCCCCCCCAGGGGACTAGCGGAACCTACGAGCAGTACTTC. Translated, it gives CATAPPQGTSGTYEQYF. This sequence joins TRBV10-3 and TRBJ2-7, with 11 bases that match TRBD2. V shed 10 bases and J 2 bases; nucleotides not matched to a gene: 16. This CDR3 is 17 amino acids long. CDR1 is ENHRY and CDR2 is SYGVKD in the germline V gene.

There are many counts of this clonotype. The V and J genes are TRBV28 and TRBJ2-5; D is perhaps TRBD2 (7 bases). CDR3 length: 15 residues. Deletions cut 4 bases from V and 4 bases from J, with 16 bases between. CDR1 MDHEN and CDR2 SYDVKM come from the germline V gene. The CDR3 region has the DNA TGTGCCAGCAGTTCCACCGGGGGGCCTAGAGAGACCCAGTACTTC. Residues: CASSSTGGPRETQYF.

This clonotype turned up a few times. One end of the junction fails to match germline, which may point to a read error. The chain is built from TRBV27 and TRBJ2-7; 7 bases are a match to TRBD1. The CDR3 length is 13 residues. Per germline, CDR1 MNHEY and CDR2 SMNVEV (reference sequence). The CDR3 nucleotides are TGTGCCAGCAGACCCGGGACAGCGTACGAGCAGTGCTTC. Its protein product is CASRPGTAYEQCF.

For this clonotype: A junction end diverges from the germline sequence, so it may reflect a read error. The chain uses TRBV5-1 and TRBJ2-2; weak D call: TRBD2 (6 bases). Germline assignment: CDR1 SGHRS and CDR2 YFSETQ. The CDR3 extends over 16 amino acids. CDR3 nucleotides: TGCGCCAGCAGCCTGCGTGTAGCGGACAACACCGTGGAGCTGTTTTTT. It codes for CASSLRVADNTVELFF.

This clonotype was seen repeatedly, ten times or more. The V and J genes are TRBV2 and TRBJ1-6; D not certain. The germline gives CDR1 SNHLY, CDR2 FYNNEI. The CDR3 totals 17 residues. V was pared by 8 bases and J by 0 bases, with 17 bases between. The CDR3 DNA sequence: TGTGCCAGCGGTGGGAGCGGTCAGAGCTCCTATAATTCACCCCTCCACTTT. This codes for CASGGSGQSSYNSPLHF.

At least ten counts were recorded for this clonotype. The rearrangement joins TRBV7-3 to TRBJ1-4; TRBD1 matches 7 bases. CDR1 is SGHTA and CDR2 is FQGTGA in the germline V gene. The CDR3 is made up of 15 amino acids. The J segment lost 5 bases and the V segment lost 6 bases, leaving 9 bases of the junction unmatched. This CDR3 is CASSLRQGGNEKLFF. For the CDR3, the DNA is TGTGCCAGCAGTCTCCGACAGGGCGGAAATGAAAAACTGTTTTTT.

This clonotype has a count of ten or more. The genes are TRBV6-2 or TRBV6-3 and TRBJ2-1; no clear D. The V end lost 4 bases, the J end lost 9 bases, and 13 bases lay between the germline ends. The germline CDR1 and CDR2 sequences are MNHEY and SVGEGT. This CDR3 has 13 amino acids. The CDR3 DNA reads as TGTGCCAGCAGTTGGGGATGGTGGGCTGAGCAGTTCTTC. Its translation is CASSWGWWAEQFF.